The following is a T cell receptor beta chain sequence with its context. As yet, its antigen is unknown. CDR1 and CDR2 (germline): SGHVS, FQNEAQ. CDR3 length: 14 amino acids. The V end lost 6 bases, the J end lost 0 bases, and 11 bases lay between the germline ends. This record belongs to a study of siplizumab effects on memory and regulatory T cells. General study findings and limits: In roughly 80-95% of proliferating CD4+ or CD8+ clones, a naive or memory phenotype could not be assigned. Proliferating siplizumab-cultured Tregs lacked confirmed suppressive function. The diversity of naive T cells seemed greater than that of memory cells, and their alloresponse contribution seemed major. Mappable CD4+ clones that were alloreactive averaged roughly 66% Treg-derived with siplizumab versus approximately 25% in controls.

Libraries were prepared by immunoSEQ multiplex PCR; TCRdb keeps only in-frame clonotypes and omits some of them. The sample lists about 100,000 clones; 80% to 95% were seen once. The chain employs TRBV7-8 and TRBJ2-5; D uncertain. The specimen sequenced was non-Treg CD4+ T cells sorted from blood. This clonotype originated in a human donor in good health. This chain's CDR3 is CASRGRQDQETQYF. CDR3 nucleotides: TGTGCCAGCAGAGGGCGGCAAGACCAAGAGACCCAGTACTTC.